This record covers a single T cell receptor (beta chain). In this sample, this clonotype turned up a few times. Its antigen is currently not known. It has no much larger one-base neighbor in the sample; base qualities were not kept. The data derive from a study of molecular identifiers for immune sequencing clone quantification (dated 2018 in TCRdb). For the wider study: In a replicate experiment, RNA from 20,000 or 100,000 naive CD8 T cells was split into five aliquots, four of which were sequenced. This methods study used CD8 T cells to benchmark TCR RNA copy counting and molecular-identifier clustering-based TCR repertoire sequencing (MIDCIRS). Summary of the overall study and its limitations: Approximately 2.7 recovered TCR RNA copies per cell were obtained by modeling, versus about 10 by digital PCR, implying a capture efficiency of 25% to 35%. When barcode sub-clustering was not used, chimeric consensus sequences inflated TCR diversity, with chimeras reaching as high as 47%. A single cell's worth of spiked-in Jurkat TCR RNA was reported detectable even among one million naive CD8 T cells. The naive libraries included spiked-in Jurkat TCR RNA (fewer than eleven copies' worth), and this Jurkat TCR RNA is not part of the donor repertoire. The sizes of highly expanded clones could end up underestimated when identical TCR molecules share a barcode. In CMV-specific effector cells, over 98% of molecules were held by clones above 20 RNA copies, whereas under 1% of molecules were held by such clones in naive cells.

V was cut back by 8 bases and J by 8 bases, leaving a gap of 22 bases between them. Inclusive of the bounding cysteine and phenylalanine, the CDR3 is 15 residues long. The entry retains the CDR3 DNA only, 45 bases that are in frame from base 1. Receptor libraries were prepared by PCR. TCRdb names Illumina HiSeq 4000 as the instrument used. Bulk TCR libraries were generated as previously described, with the TCR primers listed in Table S5 used. Total RNA was purified with the Qiagen AllPrep DNA/RNA kit. Reads from multiple sequencing runs of the same library were pooled before analysis. Processing in the source paper ran as follows. Reads were retained only if the reads had an exact TCR constant sequence, and the retained reads were trimmed to 150 nt and grouped according to their 12-nt molecular barcodes. Reads in each barcode group were sub-clustered using a 15% Levenshtein threshold, and a quality-weighted consensus sequence was built for each RNA molecule. Non-functional sequences were excluded, and lower-count sequences lying one edit away from another sequence were also excluded. Barcode sub-clusters with fewer than 20% of the maximum read count were removed, based on fitting two negative binomial distributions. In-frame beta chains were kept once TCRdb had trimmed the public reads at Q25 with fastp and called clones with MiXCR. Every entry covers one CDR3 protein and lists the most common genes and DNA from its rows. It is TCRdb's table, rather than the study itself, that gives the V and J calls and clone size. The sample includes 300,000 to 350,000 distinct CDR3 sequences, with 20% to 25% observed a single time. The ten largest clonotypes hold about 0.79% of the sample.

Naive CD8 T cell libraries were made from 20,000 to 1,000,000 sorted cells using 10%, 30% or 50% of purified RNA. On a BD FACSAria II, naive CD8 T cells were FACS-sorted as CD8+CD4-CCR7+CD45RA+ and collected into RLT Plus buffer. Detection sensitivity was tested by spiking Jurkat RNA equal to approximately 9 TCR copies' worth into samples containing about 20,000-1,100,000 naive CD8 T cells. CD8 T cells were enriched using RosetteSep CD8+ T Cell Enrichment Cocktail and Ficoll-Paque, and the enriched cells then underwent ACK red cell lysis. This receptor chain uses TRBV12-3 or TRBV12-4 and TRBJ2-1; possibly the D gene is TRBD2, per 6 matching bases. The receptor was derived from a human donor in good health. Some libraries in this study had Jurkat cell RNA spiked in. The sequencing sample was made of naive CD8+ T cells from blood, with Jurkat cell RNA spiked in. The cell subset or site label on this specimen signifies: FACS-sorted CD8+CD4-CCR7+CD45RA+ naive T cells. The nucleotides are TGTGCCAGCGGGTTCGGGGGACTCCAATGGGATGAGCAGTTCTTC. This translates into CASGFGGLQWDEQFF.